This paragraph covers one T cell receptor (beta chain) sequence. The CDR3 is made up of 12 amino acids. V was trimmed by 4 bases and J by 5 bases, leaving 11 bases between them. Germline assignment: CDR1 GTSNPN and CDR2 SVGIG (reference sequence). This record comes from a study of blood T cell repertoires in COVID-19. On the study more broadly: Whether acute or convalescent, the COVID-19 samples came from the United States, Italy and Spain. The cDNA or gDNA used as material had been derived from T cells, B-cell-depleted T cells, or PBMCs.

Per the authors' pipeline: Quantification of nucleated cells was approximated via reference gene primer amplification. Assay: immunoSEQ multiplex PCR; the TCRdb copy retains only in-frame clones and omits some. The DNA gave D and trimming, while V, J and clone size come from that table. This table has some 250,000 clones, 88% appearing once. This clonotype originated in a middle-aged woman who had recovered from COVID-19. The chain couples TRBV30 to TRBJ1-2; possible D gene TRBD1, 6 bases. The sequenced material came from peripheral blood. CDR3 coding DNA: TGTGCCTGGACCAAGGGGGGGTATGGCTACACCTTC. It is translated as CAWTKGGYGYTF.